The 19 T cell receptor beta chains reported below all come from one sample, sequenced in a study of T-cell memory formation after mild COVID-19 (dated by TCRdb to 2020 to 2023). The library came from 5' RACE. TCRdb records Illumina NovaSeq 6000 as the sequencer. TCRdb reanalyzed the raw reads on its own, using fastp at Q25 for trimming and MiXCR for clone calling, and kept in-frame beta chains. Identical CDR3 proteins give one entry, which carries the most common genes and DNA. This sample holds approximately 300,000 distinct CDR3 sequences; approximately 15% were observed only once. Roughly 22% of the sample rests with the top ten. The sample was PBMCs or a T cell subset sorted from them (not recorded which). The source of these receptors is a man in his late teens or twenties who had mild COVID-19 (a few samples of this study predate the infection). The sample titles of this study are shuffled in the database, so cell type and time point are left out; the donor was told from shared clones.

For the CDR3, the DNA is TGTGCCAGCAGCTTCGGGGTAGGGAACAAAGAAGGCTACACCTTC. Encoded protein: CASSFGVGNKEGYTF. The V gene is TRBV7-9, the J gene TRBJ1-2; the D is unclear. From germline, CDR1 is SEHNR and CDR2 FQNEAQ (reference sequence). The V gene lost 3 bases and the J gene lost 8 bases, with 19 bases spanning the gap. CDR3 length: 15 amino acids.

The CDR3 bases are TGTGCCACGAGGGTGAACACTGAAGCTTTCTTT. The encoded protein is CATRVNTEAFF. The chain couples TRBV24-1 to TRBJ1-1, with D uncertain. The CDR3 length is 11 residues. Germline V CDR1 and CDR2: KGHDR, SFDVKD. V dropped 10 bases and J dropped 0 bases, with 5 bases sitting between them.

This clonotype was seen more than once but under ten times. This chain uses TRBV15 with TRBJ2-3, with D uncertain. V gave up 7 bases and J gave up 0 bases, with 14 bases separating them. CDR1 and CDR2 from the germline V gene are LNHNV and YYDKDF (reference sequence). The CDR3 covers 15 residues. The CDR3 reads CATKPTTPSTDTQYF. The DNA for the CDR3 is TGTGCCACCAAACCCACGACACCTAGCACAGATACGCAGTATTTT.

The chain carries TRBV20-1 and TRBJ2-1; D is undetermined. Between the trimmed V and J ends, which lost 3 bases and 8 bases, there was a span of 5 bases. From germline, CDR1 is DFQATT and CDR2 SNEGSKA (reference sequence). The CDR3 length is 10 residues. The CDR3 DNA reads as TGCAGTGCTAGCGAACATGAGCAGTTCTTC. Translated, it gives CSASEHEQFF.

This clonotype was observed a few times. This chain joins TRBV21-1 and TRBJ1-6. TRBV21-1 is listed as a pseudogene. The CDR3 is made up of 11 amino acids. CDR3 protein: CASSKGPPLHF. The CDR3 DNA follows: TGTGCCAGCAGCAAGGGCCCACCCCTCCACTTT.

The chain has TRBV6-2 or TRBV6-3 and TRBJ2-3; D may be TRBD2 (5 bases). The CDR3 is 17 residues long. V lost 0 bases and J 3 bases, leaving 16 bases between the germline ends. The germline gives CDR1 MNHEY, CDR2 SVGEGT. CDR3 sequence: CASSYSRVWQTTDTQYF. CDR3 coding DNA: TGTGCCAGCAGTTACTCGCGGGTTTGGCAAACTACAGATACGCAGTATTTT.

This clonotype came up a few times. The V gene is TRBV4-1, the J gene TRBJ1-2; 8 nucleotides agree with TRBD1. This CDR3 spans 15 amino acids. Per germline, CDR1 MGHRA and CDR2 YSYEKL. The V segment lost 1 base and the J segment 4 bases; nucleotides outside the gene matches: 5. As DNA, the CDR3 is TGCGCCAGCAGCCAAGGGACAGGGTCGGGCTATGGCTACACCTTC. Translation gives CASSQGTGSGYGYTF.

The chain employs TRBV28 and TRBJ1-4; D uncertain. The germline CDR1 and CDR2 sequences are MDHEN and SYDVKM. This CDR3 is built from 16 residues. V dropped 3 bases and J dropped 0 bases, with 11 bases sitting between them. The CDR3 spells CASSLLQTSTNEKLFF. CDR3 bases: TGTGCCAGCAGTTTGTTACAGACTTCAACTAATGAAAAACTGTTTTTT.

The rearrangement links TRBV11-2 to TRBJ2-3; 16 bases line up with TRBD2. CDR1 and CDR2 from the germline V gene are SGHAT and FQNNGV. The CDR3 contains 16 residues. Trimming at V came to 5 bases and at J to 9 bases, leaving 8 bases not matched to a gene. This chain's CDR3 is CASSPPGLAGGGTQYF. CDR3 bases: TGTGCCAGCAGCCCACCGGGACTAGCGGGGGGGGGGACGCAGTATTTT.

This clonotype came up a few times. CDR3 in amino acids: CASTSGATEAFF. The CDR3 DNA sequence: TGTGCCAGCACCTCGGGGGCCACTGAAGCTTTCTTT. The V call is TRBV7-9, the J call TRBJ1-1, with D perhaps matching TRBD1 (6 bases). CDR1 is SEHNR and CDR2 is FQNEAQ in the germline V gene (reference sequence). This CDR3 is 12 amino acids long. Trimming removed 7 bases at V and 4 bases at J, with 10 bases between.

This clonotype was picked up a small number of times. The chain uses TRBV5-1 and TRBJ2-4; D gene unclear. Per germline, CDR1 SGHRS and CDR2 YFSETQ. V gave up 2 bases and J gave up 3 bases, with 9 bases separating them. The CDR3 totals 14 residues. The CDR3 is CASSFLENKNIQYF. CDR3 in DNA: TGCGCCAGCAGCTTCCTGGAGAACAAAAACATTCAGTACTTC.

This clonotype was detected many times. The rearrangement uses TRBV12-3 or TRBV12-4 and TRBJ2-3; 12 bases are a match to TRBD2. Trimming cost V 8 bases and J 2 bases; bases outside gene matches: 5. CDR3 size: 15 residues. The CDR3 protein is CASSLAGGFTDTQYF. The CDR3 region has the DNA TGTGCCAGCTCCCTAGCGGGGGGGTTCACAGATACGCAGTATTTT.

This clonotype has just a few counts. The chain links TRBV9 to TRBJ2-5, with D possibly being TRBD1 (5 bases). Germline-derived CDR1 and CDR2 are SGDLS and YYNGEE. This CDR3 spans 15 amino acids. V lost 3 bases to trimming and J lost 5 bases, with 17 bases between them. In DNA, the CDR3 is TGTGCCAGCAGCGAGGAAGCAGGGATATGGGAGACCCAGTACTTC. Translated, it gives CASSEEAGIWETQYF.

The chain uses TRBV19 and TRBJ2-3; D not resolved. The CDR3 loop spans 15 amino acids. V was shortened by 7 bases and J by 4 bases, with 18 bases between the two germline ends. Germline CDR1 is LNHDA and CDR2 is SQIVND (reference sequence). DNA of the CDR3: TGTGCCAGTATGTCCGGCTTGAGGAATGCAGATACGCAGTATTTT. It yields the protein CASMSGLRNADTQYF.

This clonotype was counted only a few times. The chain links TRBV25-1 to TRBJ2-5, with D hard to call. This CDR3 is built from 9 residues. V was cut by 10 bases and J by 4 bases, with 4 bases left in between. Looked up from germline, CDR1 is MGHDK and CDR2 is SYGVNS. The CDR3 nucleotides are TGTGCCATCGGAGAGACCCAGTACTTC. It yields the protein CAIGETQYF.

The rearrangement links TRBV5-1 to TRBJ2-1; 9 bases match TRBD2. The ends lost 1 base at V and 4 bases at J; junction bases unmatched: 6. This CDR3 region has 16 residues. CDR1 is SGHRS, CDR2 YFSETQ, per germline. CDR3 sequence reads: CASSLRASGVYNEQFF. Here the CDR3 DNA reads TGCGCCAGCAGCTTGAGGGCTAGCGGGGTATACAATGAGCAGTTCTTC. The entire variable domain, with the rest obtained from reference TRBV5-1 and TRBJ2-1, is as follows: KAGVTQTPRYLIKTRGQQVTLSCSPISGHRSVSWYQQTPGQGLQFLFEYFSETQRNKGNFPGRFSGRQFSNSRSEMNVSTLELGDSALYLCASSLRASGVYNEQFFGPGTRLTVL.

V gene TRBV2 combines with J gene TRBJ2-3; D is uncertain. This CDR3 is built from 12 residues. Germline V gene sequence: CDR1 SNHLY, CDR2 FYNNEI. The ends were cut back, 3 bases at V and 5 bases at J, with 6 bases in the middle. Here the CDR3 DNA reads TGTGCCAGCAGTGAGTCTAGAGATACGCAGTATTTT. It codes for CASSESRDTQYF.

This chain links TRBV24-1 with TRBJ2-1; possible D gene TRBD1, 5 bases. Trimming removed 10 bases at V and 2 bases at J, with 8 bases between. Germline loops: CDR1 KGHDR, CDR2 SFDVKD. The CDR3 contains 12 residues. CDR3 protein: CATGRTYNEQFF. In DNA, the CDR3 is TGTGCCACGGGGCGAACCTACAATGAGCAGTTCTTC.

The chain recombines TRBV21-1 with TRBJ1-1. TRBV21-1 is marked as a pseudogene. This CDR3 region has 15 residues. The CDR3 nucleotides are TGTGCCAGCAGCAAAGAATATGGGGAGAACACTGAAGCTTTCTTT. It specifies CASSKEYGENTEAFF.